These 3 T cell receptor beta chains came from one sample sequenced in a study of cytotoxic CD8 clonotypes in ibrutinib-treated CLL. Profiling relied on immunoSEQ multiplex PCR, and the TCRdb table lists in-frame clones only, not all of them. The table lists over 100,000 clones, roughly 88% of them singletons, with roughly 1.9% in the top ten. The specimen comprised PBMCs, sampled after 24 months of ibrutinib treatment. These receptors were taken from a human donor with chronic lymphocytic leukemia.

The gene calls are TRBV28 and TRBJ2-2; the match to TRBD1 covers 11 bases. Germline V lookup: CDR1 MDHEN, CDR2 SYDVKM. Trimming at V came to 5 bases and at J to 5 bases, leaving 7 bases not matched to a gene. The CDR3 length is 16 residues. CDR3 amino acids: CASSQRTGGVTGELFF. The CDR3 nucleotides are TGTGCCAGCAGTCAGCGGACAGGGGGCGTTACCGGGGAGCTGTTTTTT.

This chain joins TRBV6-1 and TRBJ2-3, with 10 bases fitting TRBD2. This CDR3 comprises 16 residues. Unmatched junction bases numbered 8, after V lost 4 bases and J lost 4 bases. Germline V gene sequence: CDR1 MNHNS, CDR2 SASEGT. The CDR3 DNA sequence: TGTGCCAGCAGTGGGACTAGCGGCCGGGGGGCAGATACGCAGTATTTT. This translates into CASSGTSGRGADTQYF.

The rearrangement uses TRBV7-9 and TRBJ2-1; 9 nucleotides align to TRBD2. The CDR3 extends over 16 amino acids. Germline assignment: CDR1 SEHNR and CDR2 FQNEAQ (reference sequence). Germline trimming cut 5 bases from V and 4 bases from J; bases unmatched to any gene: 9. CDR3 amino acids: CASSPQAGGIYNEQFF. CDR3 DNA sequence: TGTGCCAGCAGCCCCCAGGCGGGGGGGATATACAATGAGCAGTTCTTC. The full variable domain, with the rest looked up from reference TRBV7-9 and TRBJ2-1, is DTGVSQNPRHKITKRGQNVTFRCDPISEHNRLYWYRQTLGQGPEFLTYFQNEAQLEKSRLLSDRFSAERPKGSFSTLEIQRTEQGDSAMYLCASSPQAGGIYNEQFFGPGTRLTVL.